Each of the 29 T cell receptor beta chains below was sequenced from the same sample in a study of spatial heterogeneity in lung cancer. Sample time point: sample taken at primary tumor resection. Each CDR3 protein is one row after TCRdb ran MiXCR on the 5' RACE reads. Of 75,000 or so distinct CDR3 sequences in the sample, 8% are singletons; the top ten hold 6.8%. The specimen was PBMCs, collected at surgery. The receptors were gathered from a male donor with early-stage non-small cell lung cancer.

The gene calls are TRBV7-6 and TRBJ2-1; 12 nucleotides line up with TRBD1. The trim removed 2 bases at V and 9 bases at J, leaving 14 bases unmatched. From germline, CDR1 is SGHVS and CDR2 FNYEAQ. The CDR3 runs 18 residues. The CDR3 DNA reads TGTGCCAGCAGCTTATCCCCCAGAAGTGGGACAGGGGGCCTTGAGCAGTTCTTC. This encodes CASSLSPRSGTGGLEQFF.

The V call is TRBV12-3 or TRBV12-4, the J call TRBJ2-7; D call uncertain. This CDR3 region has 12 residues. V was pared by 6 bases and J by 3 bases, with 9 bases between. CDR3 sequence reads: CASSRVGYEQYF. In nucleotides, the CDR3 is TGTGCCAGCAGCCGGGTCGGCTACGAGCAGTACTTC.

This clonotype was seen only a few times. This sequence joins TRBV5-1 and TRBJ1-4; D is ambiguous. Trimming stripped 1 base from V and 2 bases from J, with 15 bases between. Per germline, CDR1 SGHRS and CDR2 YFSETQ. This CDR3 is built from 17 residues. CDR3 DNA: TGCGCCAGCAGCTTGCTTCCCGCGGGGAGGACTAATGAAAAACTGTTTTTT. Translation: CASSLLPAGRTNEKLFF.

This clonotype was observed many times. The CDR3 sequence is CASRQTYEQYF. For the CDR3, the DNA is TGTGCCAGCAGACAGACGTACGAGCAGTACTTC. This chain joins TRBV12-3 or TRBV12-4 and TRBJ2-7; no clear D gene. V lost 6 bases, J lost 4 bases, and 7 bases lay in between. The CDR3 runs to 11 residues.

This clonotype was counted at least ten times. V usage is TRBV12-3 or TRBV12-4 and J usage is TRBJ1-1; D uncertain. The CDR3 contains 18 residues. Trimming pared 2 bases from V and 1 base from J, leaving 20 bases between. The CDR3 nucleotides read TGTGCCAGCAGTTTATCGTTGTGGAGCCTCAACAGGAACACTGAAGCTTTCTTT. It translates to CASSLSLWSLNRNTEAFF.

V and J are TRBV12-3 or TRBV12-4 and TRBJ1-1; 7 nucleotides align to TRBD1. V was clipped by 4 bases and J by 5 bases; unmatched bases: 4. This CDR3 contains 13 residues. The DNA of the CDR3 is TGTGCCAGCAGTTCGGGACAGCTAACTGAAGCTTTCTTT. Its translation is CASSSGQLTEAFF.

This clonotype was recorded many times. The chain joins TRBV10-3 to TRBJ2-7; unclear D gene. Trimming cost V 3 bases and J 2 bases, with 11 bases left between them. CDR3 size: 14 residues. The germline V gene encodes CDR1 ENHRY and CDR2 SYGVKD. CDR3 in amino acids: CAISDQSLTYEQYF. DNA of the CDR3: TGTGCCATCAGTGACCAGTCCCTAACCTACGAGCAGTACTTC.

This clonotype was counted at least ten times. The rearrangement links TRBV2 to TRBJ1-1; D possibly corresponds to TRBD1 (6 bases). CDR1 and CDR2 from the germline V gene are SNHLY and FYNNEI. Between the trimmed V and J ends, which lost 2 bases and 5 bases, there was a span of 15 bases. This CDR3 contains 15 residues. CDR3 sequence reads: CASSESGQRWTEAFF. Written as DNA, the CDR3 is TGTGCCAGCAGTGAATCAGGACAGAGGTGGACTGAAGCTTTCTTT. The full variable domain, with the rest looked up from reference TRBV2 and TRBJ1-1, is EPEVTQTPSHQVTQMGQEVILRCVPISNHLYFYWYRQILGQKVEFLVSFYNNEISEKSEIFDDQFSVERPDGSNFTLKIRSTKLEDSAMYFCASSESGQRWTEAFFGQGTRLTVV.

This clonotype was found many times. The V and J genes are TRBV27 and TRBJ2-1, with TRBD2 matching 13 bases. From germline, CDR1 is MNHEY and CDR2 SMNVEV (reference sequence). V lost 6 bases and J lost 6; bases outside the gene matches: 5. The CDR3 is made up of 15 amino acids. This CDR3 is CASSAGTSGINEQFF. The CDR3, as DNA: TGTGCCAGCAGCGCAGGGACTAGCGGGATCAATGAGCAGTTCTTC.

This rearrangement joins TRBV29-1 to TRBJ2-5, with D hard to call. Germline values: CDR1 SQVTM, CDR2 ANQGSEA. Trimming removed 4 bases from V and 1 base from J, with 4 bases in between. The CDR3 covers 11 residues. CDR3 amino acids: CSVAAQETQYF. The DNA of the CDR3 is TGCAGCGTTGCTGCCCAAGAGACCCAGTACTTC.

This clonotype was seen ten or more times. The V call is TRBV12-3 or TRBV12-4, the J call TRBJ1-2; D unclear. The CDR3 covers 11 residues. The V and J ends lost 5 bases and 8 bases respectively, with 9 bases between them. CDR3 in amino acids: CASSTGPGYTF. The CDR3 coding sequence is TGTGCCAGCAGTACCGGACCGGGCTACACCTTC.

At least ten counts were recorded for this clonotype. The CDR3 nucleotides read TGCAGCGCTGTTGACAGCACCCTCTGGAGCTACACCTTC. Translation: CSAVDSTLWSYTF. The V gene is TRBV29-1, the J gene TRBJ1-2; maybe TRBD1 (5 bases). Trimming stripped 7 bases from V and 9 bases from J, with 21 bases between. Germline CDR1 SQVTM, CDR2 ANQGSEA. The CDR3 runs 13 residues.

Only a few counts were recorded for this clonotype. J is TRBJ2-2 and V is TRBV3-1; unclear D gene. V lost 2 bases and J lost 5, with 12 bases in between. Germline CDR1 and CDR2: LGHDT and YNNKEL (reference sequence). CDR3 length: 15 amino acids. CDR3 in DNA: TGTGCCAGCAGCCAATCGGGCCTTGGGACCGGGGAGCTGTTTTTT. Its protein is CASSQSGLGTGELFF.

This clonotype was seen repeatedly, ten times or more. The CDR3 sequence: CSARTGSDTQYF. CDR3 coding DNA: TGCAGTGCCCGGACGGGGTCAGATACGCAGTATTTT. The chain links TRBV20-1 to TRBJ2-3; D is possibly TRBD2 (5 bases). Deletions cut 6 bases from V and 4 bases from J, with 11 bases between. Germline values: CDR1 DFQATT, CDR2 SNEGSKA (reference sequence). This CDR3 spans 12 amino acids.

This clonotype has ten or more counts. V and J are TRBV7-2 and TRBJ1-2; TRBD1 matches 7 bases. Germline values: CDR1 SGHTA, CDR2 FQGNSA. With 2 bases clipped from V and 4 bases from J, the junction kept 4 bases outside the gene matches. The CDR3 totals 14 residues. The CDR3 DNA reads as TGTGCCAGCAGCTTATTAGGGGGCGGCTATGGCTACACCTTC. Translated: CASSLLGGGYGYTF.

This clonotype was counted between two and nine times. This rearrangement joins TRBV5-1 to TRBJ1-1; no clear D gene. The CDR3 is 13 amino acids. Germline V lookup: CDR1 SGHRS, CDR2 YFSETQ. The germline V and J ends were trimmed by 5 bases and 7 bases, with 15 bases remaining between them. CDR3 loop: CASRRQGIDEAFF. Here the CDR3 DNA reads TGCGCCAGCAGAAGACAAGGTATTGATGAAGCTTTCTTT.

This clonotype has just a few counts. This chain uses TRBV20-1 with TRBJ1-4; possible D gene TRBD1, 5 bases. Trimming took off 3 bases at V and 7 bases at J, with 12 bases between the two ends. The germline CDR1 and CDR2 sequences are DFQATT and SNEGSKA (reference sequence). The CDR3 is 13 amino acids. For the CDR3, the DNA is TGCAGTGCTAGCGGGCAGGGTGGTGAAAAACTGTTTTTT. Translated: CSASGQGGEKLFF.

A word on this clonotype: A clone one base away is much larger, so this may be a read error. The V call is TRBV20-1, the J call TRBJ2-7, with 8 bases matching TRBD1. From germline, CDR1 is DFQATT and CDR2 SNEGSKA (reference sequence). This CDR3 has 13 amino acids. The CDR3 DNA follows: TGCAGTGCTAGCCCGGGACAGGTTTACGAGCACTACTTC. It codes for CSASPGQVYEHYF.

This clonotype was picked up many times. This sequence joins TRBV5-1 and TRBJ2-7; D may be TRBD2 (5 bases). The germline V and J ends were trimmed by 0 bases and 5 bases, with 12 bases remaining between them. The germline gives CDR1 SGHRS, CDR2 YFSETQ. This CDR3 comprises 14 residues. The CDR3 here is CASSLGRGPDEQYF. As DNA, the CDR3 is TGCGCCAGCAGCTTGGGACGGGGTCCCGACGAGCAGTACTTC. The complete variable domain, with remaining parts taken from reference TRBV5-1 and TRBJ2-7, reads KAGVTQTPRYLIKTRGQQVTLSCSPISGHRSVSWYQQTPGQGLQFLFEYFSETQRNKGNFPGRFSGRQFSNSRSEMNVSTLELGDSALYLCASSLGRGPDEQYFGPGTRLTVT.

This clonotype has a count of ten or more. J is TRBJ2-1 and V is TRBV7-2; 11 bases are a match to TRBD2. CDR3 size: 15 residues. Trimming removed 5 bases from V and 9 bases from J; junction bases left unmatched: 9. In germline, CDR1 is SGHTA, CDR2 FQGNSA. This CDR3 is CASSTIAGGHGEQFF. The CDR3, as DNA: TGTGCCAGCAGCACCATAGCGGGAGGGCACGGTGAGCAGTTCTTC.

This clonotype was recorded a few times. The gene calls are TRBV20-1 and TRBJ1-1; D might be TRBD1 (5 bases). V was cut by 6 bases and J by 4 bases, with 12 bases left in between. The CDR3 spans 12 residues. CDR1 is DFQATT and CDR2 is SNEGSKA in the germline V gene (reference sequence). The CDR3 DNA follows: TGCAGTGCAAAAAGGGGCCTCACTGAAGCTTTCTTT. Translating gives CSAKRGLTEAFF.

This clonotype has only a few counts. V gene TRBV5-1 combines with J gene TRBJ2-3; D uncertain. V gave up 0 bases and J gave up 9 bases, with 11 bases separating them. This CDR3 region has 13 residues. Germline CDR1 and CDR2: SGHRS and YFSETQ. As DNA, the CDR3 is TGCGCCAGCAGCTTGGCCCGGGTCGGGACGCAGTATTTT. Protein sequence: CASSLARVGTQYF.

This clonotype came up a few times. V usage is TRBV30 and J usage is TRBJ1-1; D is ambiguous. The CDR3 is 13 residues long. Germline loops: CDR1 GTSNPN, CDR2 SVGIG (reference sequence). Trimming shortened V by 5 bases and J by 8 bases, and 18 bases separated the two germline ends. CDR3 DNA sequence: TGTGCCTGGGCAGTGGGGAACAAGATAGAAGCTTTCTTT. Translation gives CAWAVGNKIEAFF.

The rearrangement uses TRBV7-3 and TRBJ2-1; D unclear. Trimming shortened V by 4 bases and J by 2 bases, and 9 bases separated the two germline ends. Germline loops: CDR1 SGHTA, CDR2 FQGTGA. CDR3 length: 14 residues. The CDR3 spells CASSSLPTYNEQFF. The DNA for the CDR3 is TGTGCCAGCAGCTCATTACCCACCTACAATGAGCAGTTCTTC.

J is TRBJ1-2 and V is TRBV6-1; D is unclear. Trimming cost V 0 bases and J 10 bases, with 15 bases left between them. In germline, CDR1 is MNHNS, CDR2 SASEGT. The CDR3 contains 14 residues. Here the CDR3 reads CASSEALAVVAYTF. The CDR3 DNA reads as TGTGCCAGCAGTGAAGCGCTGGCAGTTGTTGCCTACACCTTC.

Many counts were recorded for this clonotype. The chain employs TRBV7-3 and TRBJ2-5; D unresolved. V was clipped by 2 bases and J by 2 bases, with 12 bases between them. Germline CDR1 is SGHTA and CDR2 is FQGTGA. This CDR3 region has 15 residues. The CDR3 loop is CASSLGETQQETQYF. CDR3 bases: TGTGCCAGCAGCTTAGGAGAGACACAACAAGAGACCCAGTACTTC.

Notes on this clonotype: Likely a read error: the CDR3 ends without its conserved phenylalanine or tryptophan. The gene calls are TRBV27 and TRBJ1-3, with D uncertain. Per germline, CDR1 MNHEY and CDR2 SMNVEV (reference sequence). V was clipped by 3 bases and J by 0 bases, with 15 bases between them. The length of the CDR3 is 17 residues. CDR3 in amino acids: CASSFLPVDPSGNTIYS. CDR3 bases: TGTGCCAGCAGTTTCCTCCCTGTCGATCCCTCTGGAAACACCATATATTCT.

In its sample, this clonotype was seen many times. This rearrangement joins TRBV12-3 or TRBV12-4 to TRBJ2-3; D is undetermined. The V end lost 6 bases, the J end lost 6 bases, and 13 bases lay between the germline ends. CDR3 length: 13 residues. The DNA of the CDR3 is TGTGCCAGCAGACCAGGTTACGGGGATACGCAGTATTTT. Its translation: CASRPGYGDTQYF.

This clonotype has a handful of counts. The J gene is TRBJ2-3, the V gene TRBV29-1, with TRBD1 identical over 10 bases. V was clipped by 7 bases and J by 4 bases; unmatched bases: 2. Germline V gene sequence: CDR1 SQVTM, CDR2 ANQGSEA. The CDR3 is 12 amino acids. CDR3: CSEGQGADTQYF. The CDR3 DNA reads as TGCAGCGAAGGACAGGGGGCAGATACGCAGTATTTT.